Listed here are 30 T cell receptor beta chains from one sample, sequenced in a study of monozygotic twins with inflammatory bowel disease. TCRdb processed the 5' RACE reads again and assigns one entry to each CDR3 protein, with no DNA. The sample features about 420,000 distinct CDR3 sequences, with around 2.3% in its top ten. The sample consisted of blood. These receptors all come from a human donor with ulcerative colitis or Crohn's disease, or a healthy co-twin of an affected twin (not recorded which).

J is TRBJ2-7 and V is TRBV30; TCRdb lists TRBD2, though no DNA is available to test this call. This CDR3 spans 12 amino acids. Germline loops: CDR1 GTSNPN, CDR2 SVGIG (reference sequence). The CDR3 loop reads CALARASYEQYF.

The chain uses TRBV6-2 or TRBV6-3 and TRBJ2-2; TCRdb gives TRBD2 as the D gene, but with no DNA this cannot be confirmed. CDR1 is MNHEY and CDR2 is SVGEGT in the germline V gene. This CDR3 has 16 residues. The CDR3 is CASSHLRVASGKELFF.

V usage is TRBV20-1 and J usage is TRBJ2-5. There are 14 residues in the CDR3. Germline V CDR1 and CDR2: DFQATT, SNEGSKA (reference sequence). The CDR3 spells CSARDISTGETQYF.

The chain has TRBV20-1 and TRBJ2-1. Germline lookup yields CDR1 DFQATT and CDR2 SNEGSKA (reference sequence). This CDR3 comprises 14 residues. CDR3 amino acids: CSASSTVSYNEQFF.

Here the CDR3 reads CASSSPFVRGTMNTEAFF. V and J are TRBV28 and TRBJ1-1; no DNA is available, so the TRBD1 call from TCRdb remains unchecked. The germline gives CDR1 MDHEN, CDR2 SYDVKM. The length of the CDR3 is 18 residues.

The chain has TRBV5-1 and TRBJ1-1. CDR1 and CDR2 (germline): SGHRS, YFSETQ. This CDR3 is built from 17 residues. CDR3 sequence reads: CASSPTRDLRGSTEAFF.

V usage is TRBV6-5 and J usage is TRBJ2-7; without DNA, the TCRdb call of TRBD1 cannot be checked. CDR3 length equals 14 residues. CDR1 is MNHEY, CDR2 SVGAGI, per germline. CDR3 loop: CASSWTGLVGEQYF.

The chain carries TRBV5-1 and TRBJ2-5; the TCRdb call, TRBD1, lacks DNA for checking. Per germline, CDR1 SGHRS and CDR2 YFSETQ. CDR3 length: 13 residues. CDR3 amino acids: CASSFPEQETQYF.

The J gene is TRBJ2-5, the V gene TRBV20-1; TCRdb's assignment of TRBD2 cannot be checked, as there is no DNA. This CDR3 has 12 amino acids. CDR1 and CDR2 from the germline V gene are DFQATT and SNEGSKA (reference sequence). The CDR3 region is CSARGGRETQYF.

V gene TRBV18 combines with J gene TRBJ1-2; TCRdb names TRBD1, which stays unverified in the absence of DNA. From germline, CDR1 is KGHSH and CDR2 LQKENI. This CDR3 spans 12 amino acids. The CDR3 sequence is CASSPEREGYTF.

The CDR3 spells CASSIGNGINYGYTF. The chain joins TRBV19 to TRBJ1-2. CDR3 size: 15 residues. Per the germline V gene, CDR1 is LNHDA and CDR2 is SQIVND (reference sequence).

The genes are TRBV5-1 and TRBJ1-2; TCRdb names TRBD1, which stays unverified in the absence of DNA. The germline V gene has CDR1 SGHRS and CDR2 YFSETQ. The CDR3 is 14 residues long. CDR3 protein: CASSLEAGNYGYTF.

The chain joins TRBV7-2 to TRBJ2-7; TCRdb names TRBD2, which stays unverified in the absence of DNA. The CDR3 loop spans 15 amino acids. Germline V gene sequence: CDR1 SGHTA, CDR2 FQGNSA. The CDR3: CASSLTAGGSYEQYF.

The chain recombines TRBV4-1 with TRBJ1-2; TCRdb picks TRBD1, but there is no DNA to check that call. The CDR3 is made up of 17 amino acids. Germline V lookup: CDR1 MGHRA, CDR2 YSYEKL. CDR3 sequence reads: CASSQELYGGTVYGYTF.

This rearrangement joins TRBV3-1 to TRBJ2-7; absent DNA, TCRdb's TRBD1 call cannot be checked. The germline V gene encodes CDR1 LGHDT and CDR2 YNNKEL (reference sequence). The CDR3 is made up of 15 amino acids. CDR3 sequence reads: CASASGGTLAYEQYF.

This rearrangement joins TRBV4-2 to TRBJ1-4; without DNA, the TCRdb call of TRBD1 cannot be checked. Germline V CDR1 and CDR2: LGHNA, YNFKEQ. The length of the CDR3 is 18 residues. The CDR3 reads CASSQDPRVGRPNEKLFF.

This chain's CDR3 is CASSLGTSTDTQYF. This rearrangement joins TRBV5-1 to TRBJ2-3. The CDR3 is 14 residues long. Germline lookup yields CDR1 SGHRS and CDR2 YFSETQ. Drawing the rest from reference TRBV5-1 and TRBJ2-3, the complete variable domain is KAGVTQTPRYLIKTRGQQVTLSCSPISGHRSVSWYQQTPGQGLQFLFEYFSETQRNKGNFPGRFSGRQFSNSRSEMNVSTLELGDSALYLCASSLGTSTDTQYFGPGTRLTVL.

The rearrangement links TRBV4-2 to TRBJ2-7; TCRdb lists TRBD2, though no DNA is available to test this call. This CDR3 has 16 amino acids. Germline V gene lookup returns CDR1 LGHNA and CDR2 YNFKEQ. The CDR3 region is CASSLGGERGAGEQYF.

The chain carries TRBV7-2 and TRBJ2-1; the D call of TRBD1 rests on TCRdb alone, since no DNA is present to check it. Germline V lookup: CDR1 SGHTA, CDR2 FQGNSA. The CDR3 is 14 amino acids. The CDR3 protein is CASSLEGTGNEQFF.

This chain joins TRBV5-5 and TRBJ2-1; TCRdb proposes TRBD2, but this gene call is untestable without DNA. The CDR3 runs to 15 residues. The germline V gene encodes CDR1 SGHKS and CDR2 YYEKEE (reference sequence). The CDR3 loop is CASSLGSGSYNEQFF. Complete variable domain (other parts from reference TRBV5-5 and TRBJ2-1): DAGVTQSPTHLIKTRGQQVTLRCSPISGHKSVSWYQQVLGQGPQFIFQYYEKEERGRGNFPDRFSARQFPNYSSELNVNALLLGDSALYLCASSLGSGSYNEQFFGPGTRLTVL.

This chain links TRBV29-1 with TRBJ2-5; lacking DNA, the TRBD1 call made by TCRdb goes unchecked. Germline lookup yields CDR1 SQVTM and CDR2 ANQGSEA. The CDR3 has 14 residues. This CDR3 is CSVPKEQGLSLQYF.

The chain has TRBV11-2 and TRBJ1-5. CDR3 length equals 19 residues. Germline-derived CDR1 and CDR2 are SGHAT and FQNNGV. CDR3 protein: CASSLVFAWKTYSNQPQHF.

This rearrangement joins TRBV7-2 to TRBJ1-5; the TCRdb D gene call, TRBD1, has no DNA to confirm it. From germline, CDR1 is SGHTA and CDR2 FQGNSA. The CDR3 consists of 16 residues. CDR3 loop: CASSLVVRGSNQPQHF.

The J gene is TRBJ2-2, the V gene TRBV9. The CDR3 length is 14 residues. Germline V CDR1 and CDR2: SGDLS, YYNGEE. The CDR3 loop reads CASSAQANTGELFF.

CDR3 residues: CASSLSGKYNEQFF. The chain uses TRBV12-3 or TRBV12-4 and TRBJ2-1; with no DNA, the TCRdb D assignment of TRBD1 cannot be verified. The CDR3 extends over 14 amino acids.

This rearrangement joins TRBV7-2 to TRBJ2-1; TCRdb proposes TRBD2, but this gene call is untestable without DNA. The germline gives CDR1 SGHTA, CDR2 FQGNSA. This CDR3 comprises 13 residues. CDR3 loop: CASSARTSGEQFF. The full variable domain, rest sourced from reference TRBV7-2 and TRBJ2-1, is GAGVSQSPSNKVTEKGKDVELRCDPISGHTALYWYRQSLGQGLEFLIYFQGNSAPDKSGLPSDRFSAERTGGSVSTLTIQRTQQEDSAVYLCASSARTSGEQFFGPGTRLTVL.

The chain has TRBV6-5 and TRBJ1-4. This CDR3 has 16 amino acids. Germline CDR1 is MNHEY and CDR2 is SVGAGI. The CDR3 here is CASSYSPRATNEKLFF.

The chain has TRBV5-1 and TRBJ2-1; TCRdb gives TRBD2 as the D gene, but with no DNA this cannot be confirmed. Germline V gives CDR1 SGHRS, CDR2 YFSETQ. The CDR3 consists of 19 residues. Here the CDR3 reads CASSTGLAGGKASYNEQFF.

The CDR3 sequence: CSARPGGAKTQYF. The chain has TRBV20-1 and TRBJ2-5; TCRdb's D gene call, TRBD1, goes unchecked for lack of DNA. The CDR3 totals 13 residues. CDR1 and CDR2 (germline): DFQATT, SNEGSKA (reference sequence).

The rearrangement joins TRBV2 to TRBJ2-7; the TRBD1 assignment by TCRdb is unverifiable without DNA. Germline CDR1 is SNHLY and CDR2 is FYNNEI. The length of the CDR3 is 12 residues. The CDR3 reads CASGPGSYEQYF.